These 21 T cell receptor beta chains originate from one sample sequenced in a study of CD8 T cells in ankylosing spondylitis. TCRdb ran MiXCR on the 5' RACE reads and lists one entry per CDR3 protein. The table includes 120,000 to 150,000 distinct CDR3 sequences, roughly 8% detected once. Sequenced sample: synovial fluid, either unsorted or a sorted T cell fraction (not recorded which). Receptor source: a male donor with ankylosing spondylitis.

This clonotype was found many times. The genes are TRBV7-2 and TRBJ2-5, with D possibly TRBD1 on 6 matching bases. This CDR3 has 14 residues. Trimming removed 1 base at V and 5 bases at J, with 11 bases between. Germline V gives CDR1 SGHTA, CDR2 FQGNSA. CDR3 sequence reads: CASSLGVGHETQYF. The CDR3 nucleotides are TGTGCCAGCAGCTTAGGGGTGGGACATGAGACCCAGTACTTC.

This clonotype was counted ten times or more. The CDR3 spells CASWTGLGTEAFF. CDR3 DNA: TGTGCCAGCTGGACAGGGCTGGGCACTGAAGCTTTCTTT. The rearrangement joins TRBV27 to TRBJ1-1; 8 bases fit TRBD1. The germline V gene has CDR1 MNHEY and CDR2 SMNVEV (reference sequence). J was trimmed by 4 bases and V by 8 bases; bases with no gene match: 6. This CDR3 comprises 13 residues.

This clonotype was detected many times. The chain has TRBV5-1 and TRBJ2-1; 8 bases map to TRBD1. The germline gives CDR1 SGHRS, CDR2 YFSETQ. This CDR3 region has 13 residues. V was clipped by 2 bases and J by 15 bases; unmatched bases: 10. CDR3 nucleotide sequence: TGCGCCAGCAGCTTCCGGACAGGGAGAGGACGGTTCTTC. Encoded protein: CASSFRTGRGRFF.

The V call is TRBV10-3, the J call TRBJ2-7; 8 bases align to TRBD2. The CDR3 is made up of 14 amino acids. V gave up 4 bases and J gave up 2 bases; unmatched junction bases: 4. Germline V gene data show CDR1 as ENHRY and CDR2 as SYGVKD. In DNA, the CDR3 is TGTGCCATCAGTGGCAGCGGGAGAACCTACGAGCAGTACTTC. Translating it yields CAISGSGRTYEQYF.

This clonotype was recorded many times. This chain uses TRBV12-3 or TRBV12-4 with TRBJ1-4, with D perhaps matching TRBD1 (5 bases). The CDR3 totals 15 residues. Trimming shortened V by 6 bases and J by 8 bases, and 19 bases separated the two germline ends. CDR3 coding DNA: TGTGCCAGCAGACCTTCGGCCCTAGGGGTCGAAAAACTGTTTTTT. This sequence encodes CASRPSALGVEKLFF.

This clonotype was picked up many times. The rearrangement links TRBV20-1 to TRBJ1-5; the D gene is possibly TRBD1 (5 bases). The V gene lost 0 bases and the J gene lost 1 base, with 16 bases spanning the gap. Germline CDR1 DFQATT, CDR2 SNEGSKA (reference sequence). The CDR3 is made up of 17 amino acids. The CDR3 nucleotides read TGCAGTGCTAGAGATGCCGCCGGGGGGAGCAGCAATCAGCCCCAGCATTTT. As protein: CSARDAAGGSSNQPQHF.

The V gene is TRBV11-2, the J gene TRBJ2-7; 12 bases are a match to TRBD2. Trimming at V came to 3 bases and at J to 4 bases, leaving 4 bases not matched to a gene. Germline CDR1 and CDR2: SGHAT and FQNNGV. The CDR3 spans 15 residues. The CDR3 is CASSLTSGRGYEQYF. The CDR3 DNA is TGTGCCAGCAGCTTGACTAGCGGGAGAGGATACGAGCAGTACTTC.

This clonotype was picked up a small number of times. The J gene is TRBJ2-1, the V gene TRBV7-2; 9 nucleotides align to TRBD2. Per germline, CDR1 SGHTA and CDR2 FQGNSA. The V and J ends lost 3 bases and 15 bases, in that order; junction bases with no gene match: 3. This CDR3 has 11 residues. In nucleotides, the CDR3 is TGTGCCAGCAGCTTGGGACTAGCTCGGTTCTTC. Translation: CASSLGLARFF.

Many counts were recorded for this clonotype. J is TRBJ2-7 and V is TRBV7-2; D is undetermined. The CDR3 consists of 16 residues. V dropped 1 base and J dropped 1 base, with 14 bases sitting between them. The germline gives CDR1 SGHTA, CDR2 FQGNSA. The CDR3 region is CASSLVGRAGSYEQYF. The DNA of the CDR3 is TGTGCCAGCAGCTTAGTCGGAAGGGCAGGATCCTACGAGCAGTACTTC.

This clonotype was observed at least ten times. The V and J genes are TRBV3-1 and TRBJ2-7; 11 nucleotides match TRBD1. This CDR3 contains 16 residues. From germline, CDR1 is LGHDT and CDR2 YNNKEL (reference sequence). V gave up 0 bases and J gave up 6 bases; unmatched junction bases: 7. CDR3 nucleotide sequence: TGTGCCAGCAGCCAAGATCTCAGGACAGGGGGCCGCGAGCAGTACTTC. This translates into CASSQDLRTGGREQYF.

This clonotype was picked up a small number of times. The V and J genes are TRBV20-1 and TRBJ2-2; D remains unclear. Germline lookup yields CDR1 DFQATT and CDR2 SNEGSKA (reference sequence). V lost 0 bases and J 3 bases, leaving 14 bases between the germline ends. The length of the CDR3 is 16 residues. CDR3 sequence (DNA): TGCAGTGCTAGAGATGCCGGTTTTGGGTACACCGGGGAGCTGTTTTTT. Its protein is CSARDAGFGYTGELFF.

In this sample, this clonotype turned up many times. The V and J genes are TRBV10-3 and TRBJ1-6; TRBD1 is a possible D gene (6 bases). The germline gives CDR1 ENHRY, CDR2 SYGVKD. The length of the CDR3 is 15 residues. Trimming cost V 6 bases and J 1 base, with 10 bases left between them. CDR3 sequence (DNA): TGTGCCATCAGGGACAGTGGTTCCTATAATTCACCCCTCCACTTT. It is translated as CAIRDSGSYNSPLHF.

In its sample, this clonotype was seen many times. The chain links TRBV20-1 to TRBJ1-1, with TRBD1 matching over 7 bases. This CDR3 has 13 amino acids. CDR1 is DFQATT, CDR2 SNEGSKA, per germline (reference sequence). After removal of 3 bases from V and 3 bases from J, the junction contained 4 bases not matched to a gene. CDR3 region: CSASAGGDTEAFF. In nucleotides, the CDR3 is TGCAGTGCTAGCGCAGGGGGGGACACTGAAGCTTTCTTT.

This chain joins TRBV20-1 and TRBJ2-5; 11 nucleotides align to TRBD1. V lost 6 bases and J lost 5; bases outside the gene matches: 8. This CDR3 region has 14 residues. Per the germline V gene, CDR1 is DFQATT and CDR2 is SNEGSKA (reference sequence). CDR3 nucleotide sequence: TGCAGTGCGACCGGGACAGGGGGGCGGGAGACCCAGTACTTC. It is translated as CSATGTGGRETQYF.

This clonotype was counted at least ten times. The chain carries TRBV28 and TRBJ1-1, with D hard to call. This CDR3 is 12 amino acids long. Trimming removed 3 bases from V and 4 bases from J, with 6 bases in between. Germline values: CDR1 MDHEN, CDR2 SYDVKM. The CDR3 loop is CASSFARTEAFF. The CDR3 DNA sequence: TGTGCCAGCAGTTTTGCTCGCACTGAAGCTTTCTTT.

In regard to this clonotype: The junction and the germline gene differ at one end; a read error may be behind it. This sequence joins TRBV29-1 and TRBJ1-1; D possibly corresponds to TRBD1 (6 bases). CDR1 and CDR2 from the germline V gene are SQVTM and ANQGSEA. This CDR3 spans 14 amino acids. CDR3 loop: CSVERAQGITKAFF. CDR3 nucleotide sequence: TGCAGCGTTGAAAGGGCACAGGGTATCACTAAAGCTTTCTTT.

There are a few counts of this clonotype. The chain joins TRBV5-6 to TRBJ2-5; 7 nucleotides match TRBD2. Trimming removed 0 bases from V and 5 bases from J; junction bases left unmatched: 4. CDR3 length: 14 residues. From germline, CDR1 is SGHDT and CDR2 YYEEEE. CDR3 loop: CASSLVRGGETQYF. The CDR3 DNA is TGTGCCAGCAGCTTGGTGCGGGGAGGGGAGACCCAGTACTTC.

Many counts were recorded for this clonotype. This chain joins TRBV29-1 and TRBJ1-3, with a possible D match to TRBD1 (6 bases). There are 16 residues in the CDR3. The germline V and J ends were trimmed by 6 bases and 3 bases, with 21 bases remaining between them. Per the germline V gene, CDR1 is SQVTM and CDR2 is ANQGSEA. CDR3 in DNA: TGCAGCGTCGGGGACATAGGGACTGATAATGGAAACACCATATATTTT. Protein: CSVGDIGTDNGNTIYF.

For this clonotype: It may be a read error: a sequence one base away is much more abundant. The chain links TRBV11-3 to TRBJ2-1, with 9 bases that match TRBD2. Germline V CDR1 and CDR2: SGHNT, YENEEA. The CDR3 is made up of 13 amino acids. The CDR3: CASSLELAGEKFF. CDR3 in DNA: TGTGCCAGCAGCTTAGAACTAGCGGGTGAGAAGTTCTTC.

In its sample, this clonotype was seen many times. The rearrangement uses TRBV7-9 and TRBJ2-7; 10 bases line up with TRBD2. The CDR3 spans 14 residues. Germline lookup yields CDR1 SEHNR and CDR2 FQNEAQ (reference sequence). V lost 3 bases, J lost 6 bases, and 5 bases stayed unmatched. CDR3 region: CASSFIAGGSEQYF. The CDR3 DNA reads TGTGCCAGCAGCTTCATAGCGGGAGGCTCCGAGCAGTACTTC.

There are many counts of this clonotype. The J gene is TRBJ2-2, the V gene TRBV7-2; unclear D gene. Looked up from germline, CDR1 is SGHTA and CDR2 is FQGNSA. Deletions cut 3 bases from V and 1 base from J, with 6 bases between. The CDR3 extends over 14 amino acids. CDR3 in DNA: TGTGCCAGCAGCTTCTATCTGAACACCGGGGAGCTGTTTTTT. Protein sequence: CASSFYLNTGELFF. Drawing the rest from reference TRBV7-2 and TRBJ2-2, the complete variable domain is GAGVSQSPSNKVTEKGKDVELRCDPISGHTALYWYRQSLGQGLEFLIYFQGNSAPDKSGLPSDRFSAERTGGSVSTLTIQRTQQEDSAVYLCASSFYLNTGELFFGEGSRLTVL.